These 6 T cell receptor beta chains originate from one sample sequenced in a study of PD-L1 blockade in urothelial cancer. The method was immunoSEQ multiplex PCR; TCRdb's version includes in-frame clones alone and lacks a portion of them. The sample lists 120,000 or so clones; roughly 83% were seen once. Time point here: peripheral blood 6 weeks after treatment start. Sequenced material: PBMCs, taken around atezolizumab (anti-PD-L1) treatment. The receptors shown here come from a man between 45 and 60 years old with urothelial cancer.

This chain joins TRBV2 and TRBJ2-3; 10 bases match TRBD2. V shed 3 bases and J 5 bases; nucleotides not matched to a gene: 8. Germline-derived CDR1 and CDR2 are SNHLY and FYNNEI. This CDR3 has 16 amino acids. CDR3 protein: CASSDRLAGGKDTQYF. The DNA of the CDR3 is TGTGCCAGCAGTGATAGATTAGCGGGGGGAAAAGATACGCAGTATTTT.

This chain joins TRBV2 and TRBJ1-5; D may be TRBD1 (6 bases). Deletions cut 11 bases from V and 7 bases from J, with 18 bases between. This CDR3 comprises 13 residues. The germline CDR1 and CDR2 sequences are SNHLY and FYNNEI. CDR3 in DNA: TGTGCCGGCAAGGCCTCTCAGGGGCAGCCCCAGCATTTT. This translates into CAGKASQGQPQHF.

This chain joins TRBV9 and TRBJ2-7; TRBD1 agrees at 9 bases. This CDR3 contains 17 residues. Trimming removed 4 bases from V and 2 bases from J; junction bases left unmatched: 13. The germline V gene encodes CDR1 SGDLS and CDR2 YYNGEE. The CDR3 is CASSQTASRDRAYEQYF. DNA of the CDR3: TGTGCCAGCAGCCAAACGGCGAGCCGGGACAGGGCCTACGAGCAGTACTTC.

This sequence joins TRBV7-9 and TRBJ2-7; 9 bases are a match to TRBD1. The CDR3 is 15 amino acids. Trimming took 1 base from V and 5 from J; bases not matched to a gene: 6. CDR1 SEHNR and CDR2 FQNEAQ come from the germline V gene (reference sequence). The CDR3 DNA reads as TGTGCCAGCAGCTTAGTAGGACAGGGGAACCACGAGCAGTACTTC. Translating it yields CASSLVGQGNHEQYF.

V gene TRBV15 combines with J gene TRBJ2-7; 7 nucleotides align to TRBD1. J lost 0 bases, V lost 4 bases, and 6 bases had no gene match. CDR3 length equals 15 residues. The germline CDR1 and CDR2 sequences are LNHNV and YYDKDF (reference sequence). The CDR3 reads CATSKKGQSSYEQYF. CDR3 in DNA: TGTGCCACCAGCAAGAAGGGACAGAGCTCCTACGAGCAGTACTTC.

Concerning this clone itself: Different DNA sequences within this sample yield the same CDR3. The CDR3 region is CASSLSRGGNEQFF. The CDR3 DNA is TGTGCCAGCAGTTTATCTCGGGGAGGAAATGAGCAGTTCTTC. The chain employs TRBV27 and TRBJ2-1; TRBD2 might be the D (6 bases). The CDR3 sequence is 14 residues long. Trimming left V 0 bases short and J 7 bases short, with 10 bases between. Germline assignment: CDR1 MNHEY and CDR2 SMNVEV (reference sequence).